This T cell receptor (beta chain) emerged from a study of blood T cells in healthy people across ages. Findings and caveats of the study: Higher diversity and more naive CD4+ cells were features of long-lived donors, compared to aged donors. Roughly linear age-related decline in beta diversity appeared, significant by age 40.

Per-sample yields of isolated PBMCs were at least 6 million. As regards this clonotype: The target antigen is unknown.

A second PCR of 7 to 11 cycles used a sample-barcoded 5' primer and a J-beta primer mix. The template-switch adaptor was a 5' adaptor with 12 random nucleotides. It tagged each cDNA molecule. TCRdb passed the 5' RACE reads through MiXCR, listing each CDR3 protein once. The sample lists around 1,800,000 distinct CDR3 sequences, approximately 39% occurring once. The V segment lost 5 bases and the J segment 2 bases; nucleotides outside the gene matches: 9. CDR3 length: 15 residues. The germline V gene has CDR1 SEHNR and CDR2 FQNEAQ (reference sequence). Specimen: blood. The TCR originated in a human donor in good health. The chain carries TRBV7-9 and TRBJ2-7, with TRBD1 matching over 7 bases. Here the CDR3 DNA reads TGTGCCAGCAGCGCAGGACAGGACCTCACCTACGAGCAGTACTTC. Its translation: CASSAGQDLTYEQYF.